Each of the 24 T cell receptor beta chains below was sequenced from the same sample in a study of CD8 T cells in ankylosing spondylitis. These receptors have no known antigen. TCRdb recomputed calls from the 5' RACE reads with MiXCR, one row per CDR3 protein. This table holds 500,000 to 650,000 distinct CDR3 sequences, roughly 5.3% found once. Overall study results and limits: Characteristic, it appeared, of ankylosing spondylitis blood was a TCR beta motif of about eight highly homologous variants.

The sample comprised blood, either unsorted or a sorted T cell fraction (not recorded which). These receptors originate from a male donor with ankylosing spondylitis.

This clonotype has a count of ten or more. The chain couples TRBV7-2 to TRBJ1-4; D is unclear. The germline gives CDR1 SGHTA, CDR2 FQGNSA. This CDR3 has 15 amino acids. Between the trimmed V and J ends, which lost 1 base and 3 bases, there was a span of 9 bases. The CDR3 DNA follows: TGTGCCAGCAGCTTAGACTCCACATCTAATGAAAAACTGTTTTTT. Translated: CASSLDSTSNEKLFF.

The chain recombines TRBV20-1 with TRBJ2-5; 11 nucleotides line up with TRBD2. From germline, CDR1 is DFQATT and CDR2 SNEGSKA (reference sequence). The CDR3 is 17 residues long. The DNA for the CDR3 is TGCAGCGCCCGCGTCCCTCCGAGACTAGCGGGACAAGAGACCCAGTACTTC. Translating it yields CSARVPPRLAGQETQYF.

This clonotype showed up just a few times. This chain joins TRBV5-6 and TRBJ2-1; 13 positions agree with TRBD2. Trimming removed 4 bases from V and 1 base from J; junction bases left unmatched: 11. Germline lookup yields CDR1 SGHDT and CDR2 YYEEEE. This CDR3 has 19 amino acids. DNA of the CDR3: TGTGCCAGCAGCGCGAGACTAGCGGGAGGACCCCTTTCCTACAATGAGCAGTTCTTC. This encodes CASSARLAGGPLSYNEQFF. Together with reference TRBV5-6 and TRBJ2-1, the CDR3 gives the full variable domain: DAGVTQSPTHLIKTRGQQVTLRCSPKSGHDTVSWYQQALGQGPQFIFQYYEEEERQRGNFPDRFSGHQFPNYSSELNVNALLLGDSALYLCASSARLAGGPLSYNEQFFGPGTRLTVL.

This clonotype was recorded at least ten times. The chain carries TRBV6-4 and TRBJ1-5; D gene unclear. CDR1 and CDR2 (germline): MRHNA, SNTAGT. CDR3 length: 14 residues. The ends were cut back, 5 bases at V and 0 bases at J, with 8 bases in the middle. CDR3 in amino acids: CASSLLYSNQPQHF. The DNA for the CDR3 is TGTGCCAGCAGTTTATTGTATAGCAATCAGCCCCAGCATTTT.

This clonotype was counted many times. J is TRBJ1-1 and V is TRBV7-9, with D possibly TRBD1 on 6 matching bases. The germline V and J ends were trimmed by 8 bases and 0 bases, with 19 bases remaining between them. The germline V gene encodes CDR1 SEHNR and CDR2 FQNEAQ (reference sequence). The CDR3 is made up of 16 amino acids. Written as DNA, the CDR3 is TGTGCCAGCGTCCAAAGCGGGGGGCTACTGAACACTGAAGCTTTCTTT. Residues: CASVQSGGLLNTEAFF.

This clonotype has just a few counts. V gene TRBV24-1 combines with J gene TRBJ2-3; 7 bases line up with TRBD2. From germline, CDR1 is KGHDR and CDR2 SFDVKD. V trimming: 5 bases; J trimming: 2 bases; junction bases outside the gene matches: 3. The CDR3 runs 14 residues. CDR3 nucleotide sequence: TGTGCCACCAGTGTCGGGACTAACACAGATACGCAGTATTTT. Translating it yields CATSVGTNTDTQYF.

Ten or more counts support this clonotype. The V and J genes are TRBV5-6 and TRBJ1-1; 9 bases agree with TRBD1. This CDR3 comprises 16 residues. V shed 1 base, J shed 5 bases, and the junction held 9 bases outside the gene matches. Looked up from germline, CDR1 is SGHDT and CDR2 is YYEEEE. The CDR3 DNA sequence: TGTGCCAGCAGCTTGAGAACAGGGGGCGCCGGGACTGAAGCTTTCTTT. Protein product: CASSLRTGGAGTEAFF.

For this clonotype: A clone one base away is much larger, so this may be a read error. The chain carries TRBV5-1 and TRBJ2-5, with D unresolved. V was clipped by 4 bases and J by 0 bases, with 4 bases between them. Germline V gene data show CDR1 as SGHRS and CDR2 as YFSETQ. The CDR3 has 12 amino acids. The CDR3 DNA reads TGCGCCAGCAGCACGTACCAAGAGACCCAGTACTTC. Translating gives CASSTYQETQYF.

This clonotype was seen ten or more times. The chain couples TRBV5-1 to TRBJ2-3; D assignment may be TRBD1 or TRBD2 (5 bases each). CDR3 length: 15 amino acids. The germline CDR1 and CDR2 sequences are SGHRS and YFSETQ. The V end lost 0 bases, the J end lost 2 bases, and 10 bases lay between the germline ends. In DNA form, the CDR3 reads TGCGCCAGCAGCTTGGCCCAGGGAGCCACAGATACGCAGTATTTT. Protein product: CASSLAQGATDTQYF.

This clonotype has a count of ten or more. The V call is TRBV4-3, the J call TRBJ2-2; maybe TRBD2 (6 bases). The CDR3 length is 17 residues. The V and J ends lost 0 bases and 6 bases respectively, with 17 bases between them. Germline loops: CDR1 LGHNA, CDR2 YSLEER. CDR3 nucleotides: TGCGCCAGCAGCCAAGAAGAGCGGGCGGATCTCCCCGGGGAGCTGTTTTTT. This codes for CASSQEERADLPGELFF.

This clonotype has at least ten counts. The chain couples TRBV28 to TRBJ2-1; D uncertain. The CDR3 is 14 residues long. With 1 base removed from V and 1 base from J, the gap between germline ends came to 5 bases. Germline V gene lookup returns CDR1 MDHEN and CDR2 SYDVKM. The CDR3 DNA follows: TGTGCCAGCAGTTTATTAGTGTCCTACAATGAGCAGTTCTTC. Translation: CASSLLVSYNEQFF.

The chain combines TRBV27 with TRBJ2-2; D uncertain. Trimming shortened V by 2 bases and J by 1 base, and 8 bases separated the two germline ends. This CDR3 has 15 residues. Germline values: CDR1 MNHEY, CDR2 SMNVEV (reference sequence). CDR3 residues: CASSLRIQNTGELFF. The CDR3 DNA reads TGTGCCAGCAGTTTAAGAATACAGAACACCGGGGAGCTGTTTTTT.

The sample holds many counts of this clonotype. J is TRBJ2-1 and V is TRBV5-1, with TRBD2 matching 7 bases. The CDR3 length is 15 residues. The germline V gene has CDR1 SGHRS and CDR2 YFSETQ. Trimming at V came to 3 bases and at J to 3 bases, leaving 6 bases not matched to a gene. The CDR3 loop reads CASSSAGVGYNEQFF. DNA for the CDR3: TGCGCCAGCAGCTCCGCGGGAGTAGGCTACAATGAGCAGTTCTTC.

This clonotype has a count of ten or more. The chain uses TRBV5-1 and TRBJ2-1, with 11 positions matching TRBD2. CDR1 is SGHRS and CDR2 is YFSETQ in the germline V gene. V was clipped by 4 bases and J by 0 bases; unmatched bases: 9. The CDR3 has 18 amino acids. The CDR3 nucleotides are TGCGCCAGCAGCCCCGGGACTAGCGGACCTCTCTCCTACAATGAGCAGTTCTTC. Translation: CASSPGTSGPLSYNEQFF.

This clonotype was observed at least ten times. The genes are TRBV7-9 and TRBJ1-2; D possibly corresponds to TRBD1 (5 bases). The length of the CDR3 is 12 residues. The V end lost 3 bases, the J end lost 7 bases, and 9 bases lay between the germline ends. Germline V lookup: CDR1 SEHNR, CDR2 FQNEAQ (reference sequence). This CDR3 is CASSLTDLGYTF. The DNA of the CDR3 is TGTGCCAGCAGCTTGACAGACCTTGGCTACACCTTC.

At least ten counts were recorded for this clonotype. This chain links TRBV20-1 with TRBJ1-5, with 9 nucleotides matching TRBD1. V lost 3 bases and J lost 7; bases outside the gene matches: 10. The CDR3 totals 15 residues. From germline, CDR1 is DFQATT and CDR2 SNEGSKA (reference sequence). The DNA for the CDR3 is TGCAGTGCTAGCCTTCCCACAGGGGGCGAACAGCCCCAGCATTTT. Amino acid sequence: CSASLPTGGEQPQHF.

In this sample, this clonotype turned up many times. The chain joins TRBV5-5 to TRBJ2-5; D gene ambiguous. The CDR3 has 15 amino acids. V lost 0 bases and J 2 bases, leaving 11 bases between the germline ends. CDR1 is SGHKS, CDR2 YYEKEE, per germline (reference sequence). CDR3 region: CASSLDVWLQETQYF. The CDR3 DNA is TGTGCCAGCAGCTTGGATGTCTGGCTACAAGAGACCCAGTACTTC.

V usage is TRBV2 and J usage is TRBJ1-2, with D possibly being TRBD1 (5 bases). The CDR3 is 14 amino acids. V was trimmed by 4 bases and J by 2 bases, leaving 11 bases between them. CDR1 and CDR2 (germline): SNHLY, FYNNEI. In DNA form, the CDR3 reads TGTGCCAGCAGTGGCTGGGCAGGGAACTATGGCTACACCTTC. Translation: CASSGWAGNYGYTF.

This clonotype came up many times. This chain joins TRBV6-2 or TRBV6-3 and TRBJ2-1, with D possibly TRBD1 on 5 matching bases. V lost 6 bases and J 7 bases, leaving 7 bases between the germline ends. The CDR3 sequence is 11 residues long. CDR1 is MNHEY and CDR2 is SVGEGT in the germline V gene. CDR3 bases: TGTGCCAGCAGCCAGGGTAATGAGCAGTTCTTC. It yields the protein CASSQGNEQFF.

The chain is built from TRBV29-1 and TRBJ1-3; TRBD1 matches at 8 bases. Germline assignment: CDR1 SQVTM and CDR2 ANQGSEA. V gave up 6 bases and J gave up 4 bases; unmatched junction bases: 5. The CDR3 covers 13 residues. CDR3 region: CSVLDRVGNTIYF. CDR3 coding DNA: TGCAGCGTCCTGGACAGGGTGGGAAACACCATATATTTT.

This clonotype was seen ten or more times. V usage is TRBV20-1 and J usage is TRBJ1-5; 7 positions agree with TRBD1. The CDR3 totals 13 residues. J gave up 2 bases and V 4 bases, and 2 bases lay outside the gene matches. The V gene's germline CDR1 is DFQATT and CDR2 SNEGSKA (reference sequence). As DNA, the CDR3 is TGCAGTGCTACTGACAGGGGCAATCAGCCCCAGCATTTT. Translation: CSATDRGNQPQHF.

This clonotype was recorded many times. The chain couples TRBV28 to TRBJ1-5, with a tentative D call TRBD1 (5 bases). The germline V and J ends were trimmed by 6 bases and 5 bases, with 14 bases remaining between them. Germline values: CDR1 MDHEN, CDR2 SYDVKM. The CDR3 spans 14 residues. The CDR3 bases are TGTGCCAGCAGCCCGGTTGGGGCTTATCAGCCCCAGCATTTT. This gives the protein CASSPVGAYQPQHF.

The sample holds many counts of this clonotype. The chain carries TRBV20-1 and TRBJ1-2, with D perhaps matching TRBD1 (5 bases). This CDR3 is 15 amino acids long. The germline CDR1 and CDR2 sequences are DFQATT and SNEGSKA (reference sequence). Trimming removed 4 bases from V and 7 bases from J, with 22 bases in between. CDR3 DNA sequence: TGCAGTGCTAATCCACCCGCCGGGGGAGGTGGTGGCTACACCTTC. Its translation is CSANPPAGGGGGYTF.

This clonotype was recorded many times. J is TRBJ2-1 and V is TRBV24-1; 8 nucleotides match TRBD1. CDR3 length: 15 amino acids. Germline loops: CDR1 KGHDR, CDR2 SFDVKD. Trimming took 3 bases from V and 5 from J; bases not matched to a gene: 5. DNA for the CDR3: TGTGCCACCAGTGATCCACAGGGGGTACACAATGAGCAGTTCTTC. It is translated as CATSDPQGVHNEQFF.